This TCR beta chain was sequenced in a study of T cell responses to AZD1222 COVID-19 vaccine. The method was immunoSEQ multiplex PCR; TCRdb's version includes in-frame clones alone and lacks a portion of them. The table has some 170,000 clones, approximately 88% seen once; the top ten hold around 4.4%. As for this clone: Its antigen remains unidentified.

Second doses were pooled across both intervals (about 4 or about 12 weeks). General study results and limits: As reported, nearly half of all spike-specific TCRs target variant regions that are unmutated. Seropositive at baseline were only a handful of AZD1222 recipients.

This specimen consisted of peripheral blood, obtained 28 days after the second AZD1222 dose. This clonotype was sampled from an adult who received the AZD1222 COVID-19 vaccine.

The DNA for the CDR3 is TGTGCCAGCAGTCCAGCGAGGACTGAAGCTTTCTTT. This gives the protein CASSPARTEAFF. This sequence joins TRBV6-5 and TRBJ1-1; D gene unclear. The CDR3 has 12 residues. Trimming cost V 5 bases and J 5 bases, with 9 bases left between them. The germline V gene has CDR1 MNHEY and CDR2 SVGAGI.